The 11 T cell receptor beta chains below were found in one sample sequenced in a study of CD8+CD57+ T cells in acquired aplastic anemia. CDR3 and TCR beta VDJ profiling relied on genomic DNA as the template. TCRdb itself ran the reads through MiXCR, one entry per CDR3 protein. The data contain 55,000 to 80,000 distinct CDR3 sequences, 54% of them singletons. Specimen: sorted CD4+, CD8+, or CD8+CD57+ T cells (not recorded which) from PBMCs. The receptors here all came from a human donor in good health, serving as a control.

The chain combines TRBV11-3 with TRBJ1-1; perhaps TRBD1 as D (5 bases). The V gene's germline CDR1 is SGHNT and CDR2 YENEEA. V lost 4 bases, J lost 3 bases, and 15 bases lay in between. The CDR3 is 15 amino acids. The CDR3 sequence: CASSSRGRGYTEAFF. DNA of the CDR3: TGTGCCAGCAGCTCCCGGGGCAGAGGGTACACTGAAGCTTTCTTT.

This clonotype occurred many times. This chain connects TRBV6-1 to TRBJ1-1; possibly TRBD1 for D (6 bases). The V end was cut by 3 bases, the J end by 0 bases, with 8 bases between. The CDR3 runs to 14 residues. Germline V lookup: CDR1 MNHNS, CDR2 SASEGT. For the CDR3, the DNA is TGTGCCAGCAGTGAGTGGGGGCTGAACACTGAAGCTTTCTTT. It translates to CASSEWGLNTEAFF.

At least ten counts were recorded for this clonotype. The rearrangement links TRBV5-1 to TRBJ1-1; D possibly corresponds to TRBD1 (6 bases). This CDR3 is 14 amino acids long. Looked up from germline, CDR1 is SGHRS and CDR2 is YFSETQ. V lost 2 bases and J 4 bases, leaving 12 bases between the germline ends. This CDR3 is CASSLYGQSTEAFF. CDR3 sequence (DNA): TGCGCCAGCAGCTTATACGGACAGTCCACTGAAGCTTTCTTT.

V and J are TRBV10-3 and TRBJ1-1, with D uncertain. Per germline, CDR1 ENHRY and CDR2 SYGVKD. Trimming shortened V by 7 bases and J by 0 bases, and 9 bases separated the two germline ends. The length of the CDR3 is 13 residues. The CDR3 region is CAINGAVNTEAFF. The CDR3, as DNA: TGTGCCATCAATGGCGCAGTGAACACTGAAGCTTTCTTT.

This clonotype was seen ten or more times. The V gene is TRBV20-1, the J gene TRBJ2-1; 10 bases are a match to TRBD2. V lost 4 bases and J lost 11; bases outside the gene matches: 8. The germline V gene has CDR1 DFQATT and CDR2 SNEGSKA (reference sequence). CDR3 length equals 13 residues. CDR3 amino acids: CSATPLAGPQQFF. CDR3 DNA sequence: TGCAGTGCTACTCCACTAGCGGGGCCGCAGCAGTTCTTC.

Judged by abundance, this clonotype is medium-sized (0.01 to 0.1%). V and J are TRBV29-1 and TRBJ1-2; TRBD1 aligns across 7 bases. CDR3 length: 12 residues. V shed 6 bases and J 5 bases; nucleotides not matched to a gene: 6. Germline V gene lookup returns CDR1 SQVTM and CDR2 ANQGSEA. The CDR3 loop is CSVETGSYGYTF. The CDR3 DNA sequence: TGCAGCGTGGAGACAGGGTCATATGGCTACACCTTC.

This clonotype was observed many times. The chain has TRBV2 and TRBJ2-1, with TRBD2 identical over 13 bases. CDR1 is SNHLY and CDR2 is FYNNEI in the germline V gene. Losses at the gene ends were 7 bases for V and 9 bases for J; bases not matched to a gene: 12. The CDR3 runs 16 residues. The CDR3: CASTSRTSGRGGEQFF. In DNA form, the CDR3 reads TGTGCCAGCACTAGCCGAACTAGCGGGAGGGGCGGTGAGCAGTTCTTC.

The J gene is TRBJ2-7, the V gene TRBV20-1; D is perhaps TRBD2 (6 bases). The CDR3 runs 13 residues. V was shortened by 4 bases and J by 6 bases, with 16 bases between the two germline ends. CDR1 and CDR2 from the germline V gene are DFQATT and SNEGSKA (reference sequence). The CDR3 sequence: CSAKGLHGGEQYF. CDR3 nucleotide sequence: TGCAGTGCTAAGGGACTCCATGGGGGCGAGCAGTACTTC.

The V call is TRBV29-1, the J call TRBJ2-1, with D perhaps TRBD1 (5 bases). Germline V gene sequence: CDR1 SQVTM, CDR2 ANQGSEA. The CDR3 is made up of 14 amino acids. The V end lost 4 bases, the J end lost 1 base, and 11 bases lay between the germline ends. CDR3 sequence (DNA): TGCAGCGTTGTCAGGCAGGGTTCCTACAATGAGCAGTTCTTC. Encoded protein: CSVVRQGSYNEQFF.

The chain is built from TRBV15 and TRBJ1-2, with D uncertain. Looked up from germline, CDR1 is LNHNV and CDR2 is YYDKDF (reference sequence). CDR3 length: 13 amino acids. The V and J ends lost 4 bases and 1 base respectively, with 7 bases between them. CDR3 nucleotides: TGTGCCACCAGCAAAGACCTTAACTATGGCTACACCTTC. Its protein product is CATSKDLNYGYTF.

The CDR3 region has the DNA TGTGCCAGCAGCCCGGGACTAGCGGGAGCCATGAGCTCCTACGAGCAGTACTTC. Translated, it gives CASSPGLAGAMSSYEQYF. The chain has TRBV19 and TRBJ2-7; TRBD2 matches at 14 bases. The J segment lost 0 bases and the V segment lost 9 bases, leaving 13 bases of the junction unmatched. CDR1 and CDR2 (germline): LNHDA, SQIVND (reference sequence). The length of the CDR3 is 18 residues.